A single sample is the source of the 21 T cell receptor beta chains below, sequenced in a study of spatial heterogeneity in lung cancer. Each CDR3 protein gets one entry after TCRdb re-called the 5' RACE reads with MiXCR. The sample consists of approximately 40,000 distinct CDR3 sequences, approximately 15% of them appearing once. Indicated time point: sample taken at primary tumor resection. The input material, whole RNA from tumor, nontumor lung or frozen PBMC, was sequenced unsorted. Specimen: PBMCs, collected at surgery. The receptors shown here come from a male donor with early-stage non-small cell lung cancer.

A few counts support this clonotype. The chain combines TRBV12-3 or TRBV12-4 with TRBJ2-7; tentatively, D is TRBD2 (6 bases). V lost 6 bases, J lost 5 bases, and 17 bases lay in between. CDR3 size: 14 residues. CDR3 bases: TGTGCCAGCAGCCTCATCTGGGGGGAGAACGAGCAGTACTTC. Translated: CASSLIWGENEQYF.

This clonotype appeared many times. V gene TRBV20-1 combines with J gene TRBJ2-2; D may be TRBD2 (5 bases). Germline CDR1 reads DFQATT; CDR2 reads SNEGSKA (reference sequence). The CDR3 spans 15 residues. V lost 1 base to trimming and J lost 3 bases, with 12 bases between them. Written as DNA, the CDR3 is TGCAGTGCTAGAGTCCCGGACTCGGACACCGGGGAGCTGTTTTTT. This codes for CSARVPDSDTGELFF.

The sample holds a few counts of this clonotype. The chain has TRBV20-1 and TRBJ2-1; D may be TRBD1 (6 bases). Germline V CDR1 and CDR2: DFQATT, SNEGSKA (reference sequence). The CDR3 totals 15 residues. Trimming took 2 bases from V and 6 from J, leaving 17 bases between them. As DNA, the CDR3 is TGCAGTGCTAGACCGGACTCAGGGGCCTTCAATGAGCAGTTCTTC. Amino acid sequence: CSARPDSGAFNEQFF.

This clonotype was seen repeatedly, ten times or more. The V call is TRBV13, the J call TRBJ2-1; 10 positions agree with TRBD2. The CDR3 has 16 amino acids. V lost 1 base, J lost 5 bases, and 5 bases stayed unmatched. Germline CDR1 reads PRHDT; CDR2 reads FYEKMQ (reference sequence). CDR3 DNA sequence: TGTGCCAGCAGCTTAGAAGCGGGAGGGCCGGACAATGAGCAGTTCTTC. Protein product: CASSLEAGGPDNEQFF.

This clonotype was observed many times. The chain joins TRBV7-6 to TRBJ2-5; D remains ambiguous. With 5 bases removed from V and 1 base from J, the gap between germline ends came to 11 bases. Germline CDR1 and CDR2: SGHVS and FNYEAQ. This CDR3 has 14 amino acids. The chain's CDR3 is CASSQTTTQETQYF. The CDR3 DNA is TGTGCCAGCAGCCAGACCACTACCCAAGAGACCCAGTACTTC.

This clonotype was seen a few times. J is TRBJ2-1 and V is TRBV5-8, with 13 positions matching TRBD2. The J segment lost 7 bases and the V segment lost 5 bases, leaving 9 bases of the junction unmatched. This CDR3 is built from 16 residues. Germline CDR1 and CDR2: SGHTS and YDEGEE. This chain's CDR3 is CASRLSTSGRINEQFF. The CDR3 DNA sequence: TGTGCCAGCAGACTTTCGACTAGCGGGAGGATTAATGAGCAGTTCTTC.

The chain is built from TRBV12-3 or TRBV12-4 and TRBJ2-7, with D hard to call. The CDR3 runs to 13 residues. The V end lost 6 bases, the J end lost 6 bases, and 15 bases lay between the germline ends. The CDR3 nucleotides are TGTGCCAGCAGCTCCGGACCGAGTAGCGAGCAGTACTTC. It translates to CASSSGPSSEQYF.

This clonotype was found many times. The V call is TRBV4-3, the J call TRBJ2-1, with D possibly being TRBD1 (5 bases). The CDR3 sequence is 15 residues long. Trimming removed 2 bases from V and 7 bases from J, with 15 bases in between. Germline V lookup: CDR1 LGHNA, CDR2 YSLEER. The CDR3 reads CASSQLDQGFNEQFF. Written as DNA, the CDR3 is TGCGCCAGCAGCCAACTAGATCAGGGATTTAATGAGCAGTTCTTC.

The chain employs TRBV5-1 and TRBJ1-3; maybe TRBD1 (5 bases). Germline-derived CDR1 and CDR2 are SGHRS and YFSETQ. This CDR3 region has 13 residues. The germline V and J ends were trimmed by 10 bases and 0 bases, with 11 bases remaining between them. The CDR3 DNA reads TGCGCCTCACAGGAGCTCTCTGGAAACACCATATATTTT. Its protein is CASQELSGNTIYF.

The chain is built from TRBV6-4 and TRBJ2-6; D not certain. V lost 0 bases to trimming and J lost 1 base, with 13 bases between them. Germline CDR1 reads MRHNA; CDR2 reads SNTAGT. The CDR3 covers 18 residues. The CDR3 DNA follows: TGTGCCAGCAGTGACTCGATTAACTGTTTGTCTGGGGCCAACGTCCTGACTTTC. Translated, it gives CASSDSINCLSGANVLTF.

This clonotype was counted many times. The CDR3 here is CASSQFWAGYTGELFF. The CDR3 DNA reads as TGCGCCAGCAGCCAATTTTGGGCCGGTTACACCGGGGAGCTGTTTTTT. The rearrangement uses TRBV4-1 and TRBJ2-2; the D is unclear. The CDR3 runs 16 residues. Germline V gene data show CDR1 as MGHRA and CDR2 as YSYEKL. V was clipped by 2 bases and J by 3 bases, with 13 bases between them.

The table lists this clonotype with many counts. This rearrangement joins TRBV28 to TRBJ2-5; the D is unclear. Trimming left V 5 bases short and J 4 bases short, with 14 bases between. Looked up from germline, CDR1 is MDHEN and CDR2 is SYDVKM. The CDR3 covers 14 residues. This chain's CDR3 is CASSPALGGETQYF. The CDR3, as DNA: TGTGCCAGCAGTCCTGCTCTAGGTGGAGAGACCCAGTACTTC.

V and J are TRBV21-1 and TRBJ2-5; TRBD2, as called in the table, went unchecked against the DNA. TRBV21-1 is assigned pseudogene status. The CDR3 spans 12 residues. Here the CDR3 DNA reads TGTGCCACCGGGACTAGACAAGAGACCCAGTACTTC. Translated, it gives CATGTRQETQYF.

The sample holds a few counts of this clonotype. The chain has TRBV19 and TRBJ2-4; possibly TRBD2 for D (5 bases). The CDR3 has 14 residues. Germline lookup yields CDR1 LNHDA and CDR2 SQIVND (reference sequence). Trimming left V 1 base short and J 1 base short, with 5 bases between. The chain's CDR3 is CASSIGGAKNIQYF. DNA of the CDR3: TGTGCCAGTAGTATAGGCGGGGCCAAAAACATTCAGTACTTC.

The sample holds a few counts of this clonotype. The chain uses TRBV20-1 and TRBJ2-7; D gene unclear. V dropped 6 bases and J dropped 3 bases, with 15 bases sitting between them. The CDR3 is 13 residues long. Germline lookup yields CDR1 DFQATT and CDR2 SNEGSKA (reference sequence). In nucleotides, the CDR3 is TGCAGTGCAATTGTCCATAGCCGCTACGAGCAGTACTTC. This translates into CSAIVHSRYEQYF.

The CDR3, as DNA: TGTGCCAGCAGCTTTATTCGGTCTGCGGGAGGATATGGCTACACCTTC. Its protein is CASSFIRSAGGYGYTF. This chain links TRBV5-5 with TRBJ1-2; the D is unclear. Germline assignment: CDR1 SGHKS and CDR2 YYEKEE (reference sequence). CDR3 length equals 16 residues. Trimming cost V 2 bases and J 5 bases, with 19 bases left between them.

This clonotype came up a few times. V and J are TRBV5-4 and TRBJ2-3; TRBD1 agrees at 9 bases. J was trimmed by 3 bases and V by 7 bases; bases with no gene match: 15. The CDR3 consists of 17 residues. CDR1 and CDR2 (germline): SGHNT, YYREEE (reference sequence). CDR3 sequence: CASARGQGESWTDTQYF. The CDR3 DNA reads as TGTGCCAGCGCCAGGGGACAGGGTGAAAGTTGGACAGATACGCAGTATTTT.

This clonotype has only a few counts. V and J are TRBV4-2 and TRBJ2-2; tentatively, D is TRBD1 (5 bases). The CDR3 has 17 residues. CDR1 is LGHNA, CDR2 YNFKEQ, per germline. Between the trimmed V and J ends, which lost 0 bases and 6 bases, there was a span of 17 bases. The chain's CDR3 is CASSQDYRQGRAGELFF. CDR3 sequence (DNA): TGTGCCAGCAGCCAAGATTATCGCCAGGGTCGGGCCGGGGAGCTGTTTTTT.

V usage is TRBV7-9 and J usage is TRBJ2-7; weak D call: TRBD2 (5 bases). The length of the CDR3 is 13 residues. V was pared by 1 base and J by 2 bases, with 6 bases between. CDR1 and CDR2 from the germline V gene are SEHNR and FQNEAQ (reference sequence). As DNA, the CDR3 is TGTGCCAGCAGCTTAGACGGGACCTACGAGCAGTACTTC. It is translated as CASSLDGTYEQYF.

This chain links TRBV20-1 with TRBJ2-3; 9 bases align to TRBD1. CDR1 and CDR2 from the germline V gene are DFQATT and SNEGSKA (reference sequence). Trimming removed 4 bases from V and 4 bases from J; junction bases left unmatched: 3. The CDR3 consists of 13 residues. The CDR3 coding sequence is TGCAGTGCTACAGGGGACAGGGCAGATACGCAGTATTTT. Protein: CSATGDRADTQYF.

This clonotype occurred many times. The V call is TRBV6-6, the J call TRBJ1-5; D gene uncertain. This CDR3 region has 14 residues. Deletions cut 7 bases from V and 7 bases from J, with 17 bases between. The germline CDR1 and CDR2 sequences are MNHNY and SVGAGI (reference sequence). In DNA, the CDR3 is TGTGCCAGCACCTACGCGAGGGTTGGCCAGCCCCAGCATTTT. It yields the protein CASTYARVGQPQHF.